The 29 T cell receptor beta chains reported below all come from one sample, sequenced in a study of Ad26.COV2.S vaccination and SARS-CoV-2 variants. Treatment specified: about 20 received Ad26.COV2.S at low or high dose, single or two shots; about 5 received placebo; per-sample allocation not given. Specimens were obtained on day 63 following the first vaccine or placebo injection. The repertoire was sequenced with immunoSEQ multiplex PCR; TCRdb's copy has only in-frame clones and lacks some. This sample has about 350,000 clones, with around 89% found just once. The sequenced sample was peripheral blood, obtained in a trial of Ad26.COV2.S vaccine versus placebo. All receptors come from a person aged 18-65 years who received the Ad26.COV2.S COVID-19 vaccine or a placebo.

This clone was detected once. The chain has TRBV30 and TRBJ1-6, with D maybe TRBD1 (6 bases). CDR3 length: 17 amino acids. V was shortened by 2 bases and J by 7 bases, with 21 bases between the two germline ends. The germline gives CDR1 GTSNPN, CDR2 SVGIG (reference sequence). DNA of the CDR3: TGTGCCTGGAGTATCTCGGGAAGGGGGTATGGAAATTCACCCCTCCACTTT. It specifies CAWSISGRGYGNSPLHF.

The chain joins TRBV27 to TRBJ1-5; D is perhaps TRBD1 (6 bases). Germline lookup yields CDR1 MNHEY and CDR2 SMNVEV (reference sequence). Trimming removed 4 bases from V and 5 bases from J, with 24 bases in between. The CDR3 runs to 18 residues. This CDR3 is CASSSDTAGGGGYQPQHF. The DNA of the CDR3 is TGTGCCAGCAGTTCAGACACTGCCGGGGGAGGGGGATATCAGCCCCAGCATTTT.

J is TRBJ2-2 and V is TRBV7-9; 10 bases are shared with TRBD2. Germline V gene sequence: CDR1 SEHNR, CDR2 FQNEAQ (reference sequence). CDR3 length: 16 residues. V was pared by 2 bases and J by 4 bases, with 4 bases of the junction left unmatched. This CDR3 is CASSLPLAGATGELFF. CDR3 bases: TGTGCCAGCAGCTTACCCCTAGCGGGGGCCACCGGGGAGCTGTTTTTT.

For the CDR3, the DNA is TGTGCCAGCAGTCTCCGGACAGGGATGGGAAACACCATATATTTT. Its protein product is CASSLRTGMGNTIYF. The genes are TRBV6-2 or TRBV6-3 and TRBJ1-3; 8 nucleotides line up with TRBD1. The length of the CDR3 is 15 residues. The germline gives CDR1 MNHEY, CDR2 SVGEGT. The V segment lost 5 bases and the J segment 4 bases; nucleotides outside the gene matches: 7.

V gene TRBV4-2 combines with J gene TRBJ1-2; no clear D. Trimming cost V 4 bases and J 0 bases, with 12 bases left between them. The CDR3 consists of 15 residues. Germline V gene lookup returns CDR1 LGHNA and CDR2 YNFKEQ. The chain's CDR3 is CASSRGELTNYGYTF. Written as DNA, the CDR3 is TGTGCCAGCAGCCGGGGAGAGTTAACTAACTATGGCTACACCTTC.

V usage is TRBV2 and J usage is TRBJ1-6; D gene unclear. Germline CDR1 reads SNHLY; CDR2 reads FYNNEI. The CDR3 loop spans 10 amino acids. Trimming cost V 5 bases and J 19 bases, with 12 bases left between them. The CDR3 coding sequence is TGTGCCAGCAGTTCCGGGTCTCATCACTTT. Translated, it gives CASSSGSHHF.

The chain is built from TRBV27 and TRBJ2-2; D is unresolved. Germline V gene lookup returns CDR1 MNHEY and CDR2 SMNVEV (reference sequence). Trimming cost V 6 bases and J 5 bases, with 13 bases left between them. This CDR3 is 14 amino acids long. CDR3 amino acids: CASSPGLGTGELFF. The CDR3 region has the DNA TGTGCCAGCAGCCCGGGCCTCGGAACCGGGGAGCTGTTTTTT.

This clone was picked up a small number of times. V is TRBV7-3 and J is TRBJ1-1; 10 nucleotides line up with TRBD1. The junction had 6 bases not matched to a gene; V was cut back by 5 bases and J by 6 bases. This CDR3 region has 14 residues. CDR1 SGHTA and CDR2 FQGTGA come from the germline V gene. The CDR3 sequence: CASSPGQGRAEAFF. As DNA, the CDR3 is TGTGCCAGCAGCCCGGGACAGGGGAGGGCTGAAGCTTTCTTT.

The gene calls are TRBV29-1 and TRBJ1-2; TRBD1 matches 9 bases. The germline CDR1 and CDR2 sequences are SQVTM and ANQGSEA. There are 14 residues in the CDR3. Losses at the gene ends were 4 bases for V and 7 bases for J; bases not matched to a gene: 10. CDR3 amino acids: CSVGFSQGAAGYTF. The CDR3, as DNA: TGCAGCGTTGGTTTCTCACAGGGGGCGGCTGGCTACACCTTC.

The chain links TRBV3-1 (or the pseudogene TRBV3-2) to TRBJ2-1, with TRBD2 matching over 7 bases. Germline lookup yields CDR1 LGHDT and CDR2 YNNKEL (reference sequence). The length of the CDR3 is 17 residues. V lost 4 bases to trimming and J lost 2 bases; unmatched junction nucleotides: 11. DNA for the CDR3: TGTGCCAGCAGCCGCGGAACGGGGACTACCACCTACAATGAGCAGTTCTTC. Encoded protein: CASSRGTGTTTYNEQFF.

The rearrangement joins TRBV6-4 to TRBJ1-1; D not certain. Trimming pared 7 bases from V and 1 base from J, leaving 16 bases between. Germline V gene data show CDR1 as MRHNA and CDR2 as SNTAGT. The CDR3 runs to 15 residues. Here the CDR3 reads CASTTPGEGNTEAFF. As DNA, the CDR3 is TGTGCCAGCACCACTCCCGGGGAGGGGAACACTGAAGCTTTCTTT.

In this sample, this clone turned up a few times. The chain couples TRBV7-9 to TRBJ1-3; D is undetermined. Germline V gene data show CDR1 as SEHNR and CDR2 as FQNEAQ (reference sequence). The length of the CDR3 is 13 residues. V was clipped by 5 bases and J by 1 base, with 6 bases between them. CDR3 coding DNA: TGTGCCAGCAGCCGGCTTTCTGGAAACACCATATATTTT. It translates to CASSRLSGNTIYF.

The chain carries TRBV7-9 and TRBJ2-1; D gene uncertain. The CDR3 consists of 16 residues. V shed 1 base and J shed 2 bases, with 12 bases lying between them. Germline-derived CDR1 and CDR2 are SEHNR and FQNEAQ (reference sequence). CDR3 sequence: CASSLDLNSPYNEQFF. The CDR3 DNA reads TGTGCCAGCAGCTTAGACCTGAACAGCCCCTACAATGAGCAGTTCTTC.

The V call is TRBV2, the J call TRBJ2-5; D unresolved. V was clipped by 4 bases and J by 2 bases, with 8 bases between them. Germline V gene data show CDR1 as SNHLY and CDR2 as FYNNEI. The CDR3 consists of 13 residues. CDR3 sequence: CASSAYLQETQYF. The CDR3 DNA follows: TGTGCCAGCAGTGCCTACCTACAAGAGACCCAGTACTTC.

This chain joins TRBV6-2 or TRBV6-3 and TRBJ1-1, with D unclear. The germline CDR1 and CDR2 sequences are MNHEY and SVGEGT. CDR3 size: 15 residues. V lost 2 bases and J 4 bases, leaving 14 bases between the germline ends. For the CDR3, the DNA is TGTGCCAGCAGTTACCGTTGGGGTCGGGGCACTGAAGCTTTCTTT. It codes for CASSYRWGRGTEAFF.

The chain couples TRBV10-3 to TRBJ1-4; 11 bases are a match to TRBD1. Unmatched junction bases numbered 8, after V lost 1 base and J lost 13 bases. This CDR3 comprises 15 residues. Germline-derived CDR1 and CDR2 are ENHRY and SYGVKD. The chain's CDR3 is CAISEFGTGGDLLFF. Written as DNA, the CDR3 is TGTGCCATCAGTGAGTTCGGGACAGGGGGTGATCTACTGTTTTTT.

The rearrangement uses TRBV5-6 and TRBJ2-3; TRBD2 matches 10 bases. The junction had 8 bases not matched to a gene; V was cut back by 0 bases and J by 4 bases. Germline CDR1 and CDR2: SGHDT and YYEEEE. This CDR3 is 17 amino acids long. In DNA form, the CDR3 reads TGTGCCAGCAGCTTGGCGGGTAGCGGGAGGCTCGCAGATACGCAGTATTTT. It translates to CASSLAGSGRLADTQYF. The complete variable domain, with remaining parts taken from reference TRBV5-6 and TRBJ2-3, reads DAGVTQSPTHLIKTRGQQVTLRCSPKSGHDTVSWYQQALGQGPQFIFQYYEEEERQRGNFPDRFSGHQFPNYSSELNVNALLLGDSALYLCASSLAGSGRLADTQYFGPGTRLTVL.

The DNA of the CDR3 is TGTGCCACCAGTGATCGGGACCTACAGGGCGAGCAGTACTTC. Translated: CATSDRDLQGEQYF. The rearrangement joins TRBV24-1 to TRBJ2-7, with D possibly matching TRBD1 (6 bases). The germline V gene has CDR1 KGHDR and CDR2 SFDVKD. Between the trimmed V and J ends, which lost 3 bases and 6 bases, there was a span of 14 bases. CDR3 length equals 14 residues.

The V and J genes are TRBV6-6 and TRBJ2-7; D could derive from TRBD1 or TRBD2 (5 bases each). This CDR3 spans 15 amino acids. V lost 0 bases, J lost 7 bases, and 16 bases lay in between. CDR1 MNHNY and CDR2 SVGAGI come from the germline V gene (reference sequence). The CDR3 sequence is CASSYSNGAYGEQYF. As DNA, the CDR3 is TGTGCCAGCAGTTACTCGAACGGGGCGTACGGGGAGCAGTACTTC.

In its sample, this clone was seen once. This rearrangement joins TRBV27 to TRBJ1-2; D uncertain. Germline CDR1 and CDR2: MNHEY and SMNVEV (reference sequence). The CDR3 spans 15 residues. The V and J ends lost 6 bases and 0 bases respectively, with 14 bases between them. The CDR3, as DNA: TGTGCCAGCAGGGGATCGGGAGGACCTAACTATGGCTACACCTTC. Its protein is CASRGSGGPNYGYTF.

V gene TRBV27 combines with J gene TRBJ1-1, with D uncertain. This CDR3 has 13 amino acids. Trimming shortened V by 0 bases and J by 0 bases, and 2 bases separated the two germline ends. Germline CDR1 MNHEY, CDR2 SMNVEV (reference sequence). This CDR3 is CASSLSMNTEAFF. CDR3 coding DNA: TGTGCCAGCAGTTTATCGATGAACACTGAAGCTTTCTTT.

The rearrangement links TRBV7-9 to TRBJ2-2; TRBD2 is a possible D gene (6 bases). Germline CDR1 SEHNR, CDR2 FQNEAQ (reference sequence). The CDR3 is 14 amino acids. The V and J ends lost 3 bases and 6 bases respectively, with 11 bases between them. The CDR3 DNA is TGTGCCAGCAGCTTGGAGGGACCCCCCGGGGAGCTGTTTTTT. It is translated as CASSLEGPPGELFF.

The chain joins TRBV25-1 to TRBJ1-2; tentatively, D is TRBD1 (5 bases). In germline, CDR1 is MGHDK, CDR2 SYGVNS. The V end was cut by 6 bases, the J end by 0 bases, with 5 bases between. The CDR3 is 12 residues long. The CDR3 region has the DNA TGTGCCAGCAGCAGGGCTAACTATGGCTACACCTTC. Translated: CASSRANYGYTF.

Turning to this clone: Compared with germline, one end of the junction differs, possibly owing to a read error. V and J are TRBV10-3 and TRBJ2-1, with TRBD2 matching 11 bases. The germline CDR1 and CDR2 sequences are ENHRY and SYGVKD. The CDR3 has 13 amino acids. The CDR3 nucleotides read TGCAACAAACTAGCGGGAGTCTACAATGAGCAGTTCTTC. Its protein product is CNKLAGVYNEQFF.

The V and J genes are TRBV6-5 and TRBJ1-6; D is undetermined. Trimming took 7 bases from V and 7 from J, leaving 17 bases between them. The CDR3 runs 15 residues. Per germline, CDR1 MNHEY and CDR2 SVGAGI. CDR3 amino acids: CASKAGLSSNSPLHF. The CDR3 region has the DNA TGTGCCAGCAAGGCGGGGTTATCCTCCAATTCACCCCTCCACTTT.

The chain is built from TRBV5-1 and TRBJ2-5, with D unclear. The germline V and J ends were trimmed by 4 bases and 5 bases, with 15 bases remaining between them. CDR1 is SGHRS and CDR2 is YFSETQ in the germline V gene. The length of the CDR3 is 14 residues. CDR3 nucleotides: TGCGCCAGCAGCCCTGTCTCCCTAGGGGAGACCCAGTACTTC. This gives the protein CASSPVSLGETQYF.

The chain couples TRBV27 to TRBJ1-5; D remains unclear. The length of the CDR3 is 17 residues. Germline V gives CDR1 MNHEY, CDR2 SMNVEV (reference sequence). The ends were cut back, 0 bases at V and 4 bases at J, with 16 bases in the middle. CDR3 DNA sequence: TGTGCCAGCAGTTTATCGGCGGCCGGACTGCATAATCAGCCCCAGCATTTT. Its translation is CASSLSAAGLHNQPQHF.

This rearrangement joins TRBV24-1 to TRBJ2-5, with D possibly matching TRBD1 (5 bases). This CDR3 comprises 13 residues. V was shortened by 4 bases and J by 9 bases, with 14 bases between the two germline ends. Germline V gene sequence: CDR1 KGHDR, CDR2 SFDVKD. The CDR3 sequence: CATSDRALGPQYF. CDR3 bases: TGTGCCACCAGTGACAGGGCCCTCGGGCCCCAGTACTTC.

The genes are TRBV20-1 and TRBJ2-1; D call uncertain. Germline V CDR1 and CDR2: DFQATT, SNEGSKA (reference sequence). Between the trimmed V and J ends, which lost 6 bases and 6 bases, there was a span of 6 bases. The CDR3 extends over 10 amino acids. This CDR3 is CSARSNEQFF. Written as DNA, the CDR3 is TGCAGTGCCAGGTCCAATGAGCAGTTCTTC.